Shown below are 26 T cell receptor beta chains from a single sample sequenced in a study of cytomegalovirus exposure and HLA in healthy donors. Primers for the PCR totalled 60 Vbeta and 13 Jbeta. Here immunoSEQ multiplex PCR was the method, and the copy in TCRdb shows in-frame clones only, minus some. The table has about 210,000 clones, approximately 86% seen once. What was sequenced was PBMCs. These receptors were collected from a woman aged 25-40 years in good health and CMV-seronegative.

The chain employs TRBV10-3 and TRBJ2-7; the match to TRBD1 covers 8 bases. V trimming: 5 bases; J trimming: 3 bases; junction bases outside the gene matches: 15. Germline lookup yields CDR1 ENHRY and CDR2 SYGVKD. The CDR3 consists of 17 residues. The CDR3 spells CAISPGTGGGKDYEQYF. The CDR3, as DNA: TGTGCCATCAGTCCAGGGACAGGAGGGGGCAAGGACTACGAGCAGTACTTC.

This sequence joins TRBV28 and TRBJ1-1, with D unresolved. The CDR3 consists of 16 residues. CDR1 and CDR2 from the germline V gene are MDHEN and SYDVKM. V lost 3 bases, J lost 3 bases, and 17 bases lay in between. Here the CDR3 DNA reads TGTGCCAGCAGTTTTATTCGTGGACCGAGGGACACTGAAGCTTTCTTT. Amino acids: CASSFIRGPRDTEAFF.

The rearrangement joins TRBV29-1 to TRBJ2-2; 11 bases fit TRBD2. Per germline, CDR1 SQVTM and CDR2 ANQGSEA. V lost 4 bases to trimming and J lost 1 base; unmatched junction nucleotides: 2. This CDR3 contains 15 residues. CDR3 loop: CSVGLAGRNTGELFF. CDR3 coding DNA: TGCAGCGTTGGACTAGCGGGAAGGAACACCGGGGAGCTGTTTTTT.

The chain recombines TRBV5-4 with TRBJ1-5; D may be TRBD1 (5 bases). V was clipped by 4 bases and J by 1 base, with 18 bases between them. Per germline, CDR1 SGHNT and CDR2 YYREEE (reference sequence). This CDR3 contains 17 residues. The CDR3 DNA reads TGTGCCAGCAGCCCCGGCCTGGCAGGGTACAGCAATCAGCCCCAGCATTTT. Translated, it gives CASSPGLAGYSNQPQHF.

V and J are TRBV27 and TRBJ2-1; 8 nucleotides line up with TRBD2. With 4 bases clipped from V and 4 bases from J, the junction kept 9 bases outside the gene matches. Germline CDR1 is MNHEY and CDR2 is SMNVEV (reference sequence). The CDR3 loop spans 16 amino acids. CDR3 bases: TGTGCCAGCAGTTCGTCCTTTGCGGGAGGTTACAATGAGCAGTTCTTC. Protein product: CASSSSFAGGYNEQFF.

This clone was observed a few times. The V gene is TRBV7-9, the J gene TRBJ2-1; the D gene is possibly TRBD2 (5 bases). The CDR3 contains 17 residues. Germline loops: CDR1 SEHNR, CDR2 FQNEAQ (reference sequence). V was shortened by 4 bases and J by 0 bases, with 16 bases between the two germline ends. CDR3 region: CASSWLGMGSSYNEQFF. The CDR3 DNA reads TGTGCCAGCAGCTGGCTCGGGATGGGGAGCTCCTACAATGAGCAGTTCTTC.

DNA for the CDR3: TGTGCCAGCAGTTCGAACAGGGTCCCCTACGAGCAGTACTTC. This translates into CASSSNRVPYEQYF. The chain recombines TRBV28 with TRBJ2-7; possible D gene TRBD1, 6 bases. The CDR3 consists of 14 residues. Germline loops: CDR1 MDHEN, CDR2 SYDVKM. V lost 4 bases and J lost 2, with 12 bases in between.

The chain employs TRBV28 and TRBJ2-7, with 8 positions matching TRBD1. The germline CDR1 and CDR2 sequences are MDHEN and SYDVKM. After removal of 2 bases from V and 4 bases from J, the junction contained 4 bases not matched to a gene. This CDR3 has 14 residues. CDR3 loop: CASSLSQGAYEQYF. CDR3 in DNA: TGTGCCAGCAGTTTAAGTCAGGGGGCGTACGAGCAGTACTTC.

The chain is built from TRBV5-1 and TRBJ2-1; the D is unclear. V was pared by 0 bases and J by 5 bases, with 6 bases between. This CDR3 is 13 amino acids long. From germline, CDR1 is SGHRS and CDR2 YFSETQ. Here the CDR3 DNA reads TGCGCCAGCAGCTTGGACAGCCACAATGAGCAGTTCTTC. Amino acids: CASSLDSHNEQFF.

This sequence joins TRBV9 and TRBJ2-2, with D possibly matching TRBD1 (5 bases). CDR1 and CDR2 from the germline V gene are SGDLS and YYNGEE. V was clipped by 3 bases and J by 2 bases, with 8 bases between them. The CDR3 runs 14 residues. Written as DNA, the CDR3 is TGTGCCAGCAGCGCGCAGGGAAACACCGGGGAGCTGTTTTTT. Protein sequence: CASSAQGNTGELFF.

J is TRBJ2-5 and V is TRBV11-1, with TRBD2 identical over 8 bases. The length of the CDR3 is 14 residues. V was pared by 8 bases and J by 5 bases, with 10 bases of the junction left unmatched. CDR1 and CDR2 from the germline V gene are SGHAT and FQDESV (reference sequence). The CDR3 is CASHPRGGRETQYF. The CDR3 coding sequence is TGTGCCAGCCACCCTCGTGGCGGGAGGGAGACCCAGTACTTC.

The rearrangement uses TRBV18 and TRBJ2-7, with D maybe TRBD1 (5 bases). The CDR3 runs 19 residues. Germline-derived CDR1 and CDR2 are KGHSH and LQKENI. Trimming took off 4 bases at V and 2 bases at J, with 27 bases between the two ends. The CDR3 nucleotides read TGTGCCAGCTCACTTTCGTTGGCAGGGAATCTTGCGCCTCCCTACGAGCAGTACTTC. Translated: CASSLSLAGNLAPPYEQYF.

This rearrangement joins TRBV5-1 to TRBJ2-7, with TRBD2 matching over 11 bases. The trim removed 3 bases at V and 5 bases at J, leaving 7 bases unmatched. The V gene's germline CDR1 is SGHRS and CDR2 YFSETQ. The CDR3 has 15 residues. The CDR3 nucleotides are TGCGCCAGCAGCTCAACTAGCGGGAGTTGGAACGAGCAGTACTTC. Protein product: CASSSTSGSWNEQYF. Combining the CDR3 with reference TRBV5-1 and TRBJ2-7 gives the whole variable domain KAGVTQTPRYLIKTRGQQVTLSCSPISGHRSVSWYQQTPGQGLQFLFEYFSETQRNKGNFPGRFSGRQFSNSRSEMNVSTLELGDSALYLCASSSTSGSWNEQYFGPGTRLTVT.

This clone was picked up a small number of times. The V call is TRBV7-9, the J call TRBJ2-4; weak D call: TRBD1 (6 bases). CDR3 length: 13 amino acids. Trimming removed 4 bases from V and 10 bases from J, with 14 bases in between. Per germline, CDR1 SEHNR and CDR2 FQNEAQ (reference sequence). The CDR3 nucleotides read TGTGCCAGCAGCTCATCACAGGGCGGGATTCAGTACTTC. Amino acid sequence: CASSSSQGGIQYF.

The chain carries TRBV12-2 and TRBJ2-2; the D call of TRBD1 is as the table states it, not checked on the DNA. TRBV12-2 is a documented pseudogene. This CDR3 is built from 17 residues. CDR3 protein: CASRLVIRAVVTGELFF. The CDR3 DNA is TGTGCAAGTCGCTTAGTAATCAGGGCGGTAGTCACCGGGGAGCTGTTTTTT.

This rearrangement joins TRBV6-1 to TRBJ1-6, with 8 positions matching TRBD1. Per the germline V gene, CDR1 is MNHNS and CDR2 is SASEGT. The CDR3 is 14 amino acids. Trimming removed 6 bases from V and 5 bases from J; junction bases left unmatched: 3. CDR3 DNA sequence: TGTGCCAGCAGGACAGGGGCTAATAATTCACCCCTCCACTTT. Amino acids: CASRTGANNSPLHF.

CDR3 sequence: CSAPSGGRAFF. The CDR3 region has the DNA TGCAGCGCACCCTCAGGGGGCCGAGCTTTCTTT. The V gene is TRBV29-1, the J gene TRBJ1-1, with 8 positions matching TRBD1. Germline CDR1 is SQVTM and CDR2 is ANQGSEA. The CDR3 extends over 11 amino acids. V lost 7 bases to trimming and J lost 10 bases; unmatched junction nucleotides: 8.

The chain carries TRBV6-1 and TRBJ2-7, with 7 bases matching TRBD2. The CDR3 runs 15 residues. The V and J ends lost 6 bases and 5 bases, in that order; junction bases with no gene match: 13. Germline V CDR1 and CDR2: MNHNS, SASEGT. This chain's CDR3 is CASSTRTSGIHEQYF. The CDR3 coding sequence is TGTGCCAGCAGCACTCGGACAAGCGGGATACACGAGCAGTACTTC.

The table lists this clone with a few counts. The rearrangement uses TRBV2 and TRBJ2-3; D possibly corresponds to TRBD2 (6 bases). The V end was cut by 8 bases, the J end by 6 bases, with 24 bases between. This CDR3 comprises 16 residues. Germline CDR1 reads SNHLY; CDR2 reads FYNNEI. CDR3 coding DNA: TGTGCCAGCGTGGGGGGAGTGGGGGGTCCGCGGGATACGCAGTATTTT. Its protein is CASVGGVGGPRDTQYF.

This rearrangement joins TRBV5-8 to TRBJ2-1; D is undetermined. Germline V gene sequence: CDR1 SGHTS, CDR2 YDEGEE. Trimming removed 3 bases from V and 0 bases from J, with 10 bases in between. The CDR3 totals 15 residues. The DNA for the CDR3 is TGTGCCAGCAGCTACCGTTTTAGCTCCTACAATGAGCAGTTCTTC. It yields the protein CASSYRFSSYNEQFF.

The chain is built from TRBV10-2 and TRBJ2-5; no clear D. The J call could be wrong; TRBJ2-7 is a better fit for the DNA end. This CDR3 region has 11 residues. The germline V gene encodes CDR1 WSHSY and CDR2 SAAADI. CDR3 loop: CASRDNYEQYF. The CDR3 DNA reads as TGCGCCAGCAGGGATAACTACGAGCAGTACTTC.

This clone appeared once. This chain connects TRBV5-4 to TRBJ1-1, with 7 bases lining up with TRBD1. V shed 4 bases and J 5 bases; nucleotides not matched to a gene: 17. Germline CDR1 SGHNT, CDR2 YYREEE (reference sequence). The CDR3 is made up of 17 amino acids. The CDR3 sequence: CASSQEPLTGIGTEAFF. CDR3 DNA: TGTGCCAGCAGCCAAGAGCCATTGACAGGGATCGGGACTGAAGCTTTCTTT.

CDR3 residues: CASSQIGTSGNNEQFF. The DNA for the CDR3 is TGCGCCAGCAGCCAAATCGGGACTAGCGGGAACAATGAGCAGTTCTTC. The rearrangement joins TRBV4-1 to TRBJ2-1; TRBD2 matches at 13 bases. The CDR3 contains 16 residues. Per germline, CDR1 MGHRA and CDR2 YSYEKL. J was trimmed by 5 bases and V by 2 bases; bases with no gene match: 3.

This clone has a single count. The CDR3 coding sequence is TGTGCCAGCCTTACCCCTCGAGGATACGAGCAGTACTTC. It specifies CASLTPRGYEQYF. The rearrangement uses TRBV28 and TRBJ2-7; the D is unclear. Germline loops: CDR1 MDHEN, CDR2 SYDVKM. The CDR3 contains 13 residues. Trimming cost V 8 bases and J 4 bases, with 15 bases left between them.

The chain is built from TRBV9 and TRBJ2-3; TRBD2 is a possible D gene (5 bases). V was shortened by 0 bases and J by 2 bases, with 13 bases between the two germline ends. The CDR3 runs to 16 residues. Germline lookup yields CDR1 SGDLS and CDR2 YYNGEE. CDR3 amino acids: CASSVGGFSVTDTQYF. CDR3 nucleotides: TGTGCCAGCAGCGTAGGTGGGTTTAGCGTCACAGATACGCAGTATTTT.

The chain has TRBV28 and TRBJ2-1, with 9 bases fitting TRBD2. This CDR3 comprises 15 residues. CDR1 is MDHEN and CDR2 is SYDVKM in the germline V gene. The junction had 4 bases not matched to a gene; V was cut back by 6 bases and J by 1 base. The CDR3 DNA is TGTGCCAGCAGCGTAGCGGGAGCGTCCTACAATGAGCAGTTCTTC. Translating it yields CASSVAGASYNEQFF.